Below, 5 T cell receptor beta chains from the same sample are listed, as sequenced in a study of blood T cell repertoires in COVID-19. The data were produced by immunoSEQ multiplex PCR, yet TCRdb's version contains in-frame clones alone and is incomplete. This sample has 200,000 to 250,000 clones, with over 75% found just once. The material sequenced was peripheral blood. The receptors were sampled from a man aged 45-60 years with acute or convalescent COVID-19.

V usage is TRBV11-2 and J usage is TRBJ2-1, with 8 bases matching TRBD1. The CDR3 extends over 14 amino acids. The junction had 5 bases not matched to a gene; V was cut back by 5 bases and J by 5 bases. CDR1 and CDR2 (germline): SGHAT, FQNNGV. This CDR3 is CASSPRTGHNEQFF. CDR3 nucleotide sequence: TGTGCCAGCAGCCCACGGACAGGGCACAATGAGCAGTTCTTC.

This sequence joins TRBV19 and TRBJ1-1; possible D gene TRBD1, 6 bases. The length of the CDR3 is 13 residues. V was clipped by 11 bases and J by 0 bases, with 13 bases between them. Germline V CDR1 and CDR2: LNHDA, SQIVND (reference sequence). In DNA form, the CDR3 reads TGTGCCTCTTCCGGGACACTGAACACTGAAGCTTTCTTT. It translates to CASSGTLNTEAFF.

This chain uses TRBV12-3 or TRBV12-4 with TRBJ2-2; no firm D call. CDR3 size: 12 residues. V was shortened by 6 bases and J by 9 bases, with 11 bases between the two germline ends. The CDR3 reads CASSSVTRELFF. CDR3 sequence (DNA): TGTGCCAGCAGCTCAGTTACTAGGGAGCTGTTTTTT.

This clone was picked up one time. V usage is TRBV6-5 and J usage is TRBJ2-7; D may be TRBD1 (6 bases). This CDR3 is built from 15 residues. Trimming took 4 bases from V and 5 from J, leaving 18 bases between them. Germline-derived CDR1 and CDR2 are MNHEY and SVGAGI. The CDR3 loop reads CASSFPGRGIDEQYF. CDR3 bases: TGTGCCAGCAGTTTTCCCGGAAGGGGGATAGACGAGCAGTACTTC.

The chain links TRBV9 to TRBJ1-2; the D gene is possibly TRBD1 (6 bases). The V gene lost 2 bases and the J gene lost 0 bases, with 11 bases spanning the gap. The CDR3 totals 15 residues. Germline V gene lookup returns CDR1 SGDLS and CDR2 YYNGEE. The CDR3 reads CASSVGTPSNYGYTF. DNA of the CDR3: TGTGCCAGCAGCGTTGGGACACCTTCTAACTATGGCTACACCTTC.